These T cell receptor beta chains were read from a single sample in a study of human T cells and chemical hapten exposure. TCRdb called the RACE reads again in MiXCR, with one record for every CDR3 protein. This table holds about 73,000 distinct CDR3 sequences, 8.5% found once. Sequences were derived from whole blood, sampled in connection with sensitization to the hapten diphenylcyclopropenone (DPC). The receptors here all came from a woman aged 45 to 65 with alopecia areata. Some clones in this sample may be carry-over from other donors' samples. CDR3s include the opening cysteine and the closing phenylalanine or tryptophan. The order of the fields is clone size, V gene, J gene, D gene, CDR3 protein, CDR3 DNA. The D gene is left open where the match is weak. Clone sizes are given selectively: once, few, many, or a class where the clone is expanded.

>few|TRBV6-5|TRBJ2-5|.
CASSLTSGQETQYF
TGTGCCAGCAGTCTGACGAGCGGACAAGAGACCCAGTACTTC
>.|TRBV12-3/TRBV12-4|TRBJ1-1|.
CASSLFQGNTEAFF
TGTGCCAGCAGTTTATTCCAGGGGAACACTGAAGCTTTCTTT
>few|TRBV7-9|TRBJ2-3|TRBD2
CASSVGLAGGTDTQYF
TGTGCCAGCAGCGTCGGACTAGCGGGAGGCACAGATACGCAGTATTTT
>many|TRBV12-3/TRBV12-4|TRBJ1-1|.
CASSPLQRNTEAFF
TGTGCCAGCAGCCCTCTTCAGCGAAACACTGAAGCTTTCTTT
>few|TRBV28|TRBJ2-3|.
CASSSFRTTSTDTQYF
TGTGCCAGCAGTTCTTTCAGGACTACGAGCACAGATACGCAGTATTTT
>.|TRBV6-1|TRBJ2-3|TRBD2
CASSGTSGIGTDTQYF
TGTGCCAGCAGCGGGACTAGCGGGATTGGCACAGATACGCAGTATTTT
>few|TRBV20-1|TRBJ2-5|.
CSANQGGETQYF
TGCAGTGCTAACCAGGGAGGAGAGACCCAGTACTTC
>many|TRBV6-2/TRBV6-3|TRBJ2-7|.
CASSPRRDEQYF
TGTGCCAGCAGCCCGCGACGGGACGAGCAGTACTTC
>.|TRBV29-1|TRBJ2-1|TRBD1
CSVEDTRGTGLFF
TGCAGCGTTGAAGACACCCGGGGGACAGGGCTGTTCTTC
>few|TRBV5-4|TRBJ2-3|.
CASSLEGDTQYF
TGTGCCAGCAGCTTAGAGGGAGATACGCAGTATTTT